These 32 T cell receptor beta chains were sequenced from one sample in a study of T cell repertoires in cytomegalovirus infection. Via MiXCR, TCRdb re-called the reads, giving one row per CDR3 protein. The sample shows around 740,000 distinct CDR3 sequences, about 40% of them seen only once. The sample taken for sequencing was PBMCs. The receptor source for this set is a human donor in good health (CMV status not recorded). Some clones in this sample may be carry-over from other donors' samples.

This clonotype was seen more than once but under ten times. V is TRBV12-3 or TRBV12-4 and J is TRBJ2-6; TRBD1 matches at 7 bases. This CDR3 region has 15 residues. V gave up 5 bases and J gave up 2 bases; unmatched junction bases: 3. The CDR3 DNA reads TGTGCCAGCAGTGTCACAGGGGCTGGGGCCAACGTCCTGACTTTC. Its protein is CASSVTGAGANVLTF.

The chain is built from TRBV7-9 and TRBJ1-5; possible D gene TRBD1, 6 bases. This CDR3 has 16 residues. V was trimmed by 4 bases and J by 9 bases, leaving 22 bases between them. Per the germline V gene, CDR1 is SEHNR and CDR2 is FQNEAQ (reference sequence). CDR3 DNA sequence: TGTGCCAGCAGCTCACAGGGATTCGGTCTGGCTGGGCCCCAGCATTTT. Protein sequence: CASSSQGFGLAGPQHF.

This clonotype has a count of ten or more. The chain is built from TRBV7-2 and TRBJ2-3; 10 positions agree with TRBD2. The V segment lost 4 bases and the J segment 0 bases; nucleotides outside the gene matches: 4. The V gene's germline CDR1 is SGHTA and CDR2 FQGNSA. CDR3 length: 16 residues. CDR3 sequence (DNA): TGTGCCAGCAGCTCCTTACTAGCGGGAAGCACAGATACGCAGTATTTT. Translated: CASSSLLAGSTDTQYF.

J is TRBJ2-1 and V is TRBV11-2, with D maybe TRBD2 (6 bases). Germline V CDR1 and CDR2: SGHAT, FQNNGV. V lost 5 bases to trimming and J lost 13 bases, with 15 bases between them. This CDR3 region has 12 residues. DNA of the CDR3: TGTGCCAGCAGCCATCCGGGACTGCTACAGTTCTTC. Translating gives CASSHPGLLQFF.

This clonotype was seen more than once but under ten times. The J gene is TRBJ2-3, the V gene TRBV20-1; either TRBD1 or TRBD2 may supply D (6 bases each). V was pared by 0 bases and J by 3 bases, with 16 bases between. This CDR3 is built from 16 residues. CDR1 DFQATT and CDR2 SNEGSKA come from the germline V gene (reference sequence). This chain's CDR3 is CSARDRGRGLTDTQYF. CDR3 in DNA: TGCAGTGCTAGAGATCGGGGCAGGGGACTGACAGATACGCAGTATTTT.

This clonotype was detected a few times. This sequence joins TRBV3-1 and TRBJ1-2, with a weak D call TRBD1 (6 bases). Trimming left V 3 bases short and J 8 bases short, with 10 bases between. This CDR3 is 12 amino acids long. Germline values: CDR1 LGHDT, CDR2 YNNKEL (reference sequence). CDR3 coding DNA: TGTGCCAGCAGCCAGGGGGCCCAAGGCTACACCTTC. The encoded protein is CASSQGAQGYTF. The complete variable domain, with remaining parts taken from reference TRBV3-1 and TRBJ1-2, reads DTAVSQTPKYLVTQMGNDKSIKCEQNLGHDTMYWYKQDSKKFLKIMFSYNNKELIINETVPNRFSPKSPDKAHLNLHINSLELGDSAVYFCASSQGAQGYTFGSGTRLTVV.

This chain uses TRBV7-2 with TRBJ2-5, with a possible D match to TRBD1 (6 bases). The CDR3 spans 17 residues. V was cut by 5 bases and J by 4 bases, with 23 bases left in between. Germline V gene data show CDR1 as SGHTA and CDR2 as FQGNSA. This CDR3 reads CASSPTAVAGVGETQYF. The CDR3 nucleotides read TGTGCCAGCAGCCCCACGGCTGTGGCAGGGGTGGGAGAGACCCAGTACTTC. Based on the CDR3 plus reference TRBV7-2 and TRBJ2-5, the full variable domain is GAGVSQSPSNKVTEKGKDVELRCDPISGHTALYWYRQSLGQGLEFLIYFQGNSAPDKSGLPSDRFSAERTGGSVSTLTIQRTQQEDSAVYLCASSPTAVAGVGETQYFGPGTRLLVL.

In this sample, this clonotype turned up a few times. V usage is TRBV23-1 and J usage is TRBJ2-7; 7 bases are a match to TRBD1. TRBV23-1 is sorted into the ORF group, with uncertain function. The J segment lost 1 base and the V segment lost 4 bases, leaving 10 bases of the junction unmatched. CDR3 length: 16 amino acids. The CDR3, as DNA: TGCGCCAGCAGTCCATCCAGGGGGAGATCGTCCTACGAGCAGTACTTC. It codes for CASSPSRGRSSYEQYF.

This clonotype was counted a few times. The chain uses TRBV6-6 and TRBJ2-1; 9 bases are a match to TRBD2. The CDR3 is 14 residues long. CDR1 is MNHNY, CDR2 SVGAGI, per germline (reference sequence). The J segment lost 3 bases and the V segment lost 7 bases, leaving 4 bases of the junction unmatched. For the CDR3, the DNA is TGTGCCAGCAATCGACTAGCGGACTACAATGAGCAGTTCTTC. Translation gives CASNRLADYNEQFF.

This clonotype was seen many times. The chain joins TRBV7-6 to TRBJ1-1; 8 positions agree with TRBD1. Trimming at V came to 4 bases and at J to 0 bases, leaving 4 bases not matched to a gene. The CDR3 is 15 residues long. Germline CDR1 is SGHVS and CDR2 is FNYEAQ. The CDR3 region has the DNA TGTGCCAGCAGCTCAGGGGGCGGAGTGAACACTGAAGCTTTCTTT. This gives the protein CASSSGGGVNTEAFF. The whole variable domain, remainder taken from reference TRBV7-6 and TRBJ1-1, is GAGVSQSPRYKVTKRGQDVALRCDPISGHVSLYWYRQALGQGPEFLTYFNYEAQQDKSGLPNDRFSAERPEGSISTLTIQRTEQRDSAMYRCASSSGGGVNTEAFFGQGTRLTVV.

The table lists this clonotype with a few counts. This chain links TRBV20-1 with TRBJ1-2, with 7 bases fitting TRBD1. Trimming took 6 bases from V and 14 from J; bases not matched to a gene: 9. Germline V CDR1 and CDR2: DFQATT, SNEGSKA (reference sequence). There are 10 residues in the CDR3. The CDR3 sequence: CSATTDRTTF. For the CDR3, the DNA is TGCAGTGCAACAACGGACAGGACAACCTTC.

This clonotype appeared a few times. V is TRBV28 and J is TRBJ1-4; D unclear. Trimming removed 3 bases from V and 6 bases from J, with 5 bases in between. CDR1 and CDR2 (germline): MDHEN, SYDVKM. The CDR3 totals 12 residues. The CDR3 bases are TGTGCCAGCAGTTTCCAGGATGAAAAACTGTTTTTT. Its protein is CASSFQDEKLFF.

This clonotype has only one observation. The chain employs TRBV4-2 and TRBJ2-7; possibly TRBD2 for D (7 bases). The CDR3 covers 14 residues. V lost 3 bases and J 4 bases, leaving 13 bases between the germline ends. CDR1 LGHNA and CDR2 YNFKEQ come from the germline V gene. As DNA, the CDR3 is TGTGCCAGCAGCCACTCGGGGGGCGGGTACGAGCAGTACTTC. Translated, it gives CASSHSGGGYEQYF.

The V and J genes are TRBV28 and TRBJ1-2, with 8 bases lining up with TRBD1. The CDR3 sequence is 12 residues long. The germline gives CDR1 MDHEN, CDR2 SYDVKM. With 7 bases clipped from V and 7 bases from J, the junction kept 5 bases outside the gene matches. The CDR3 loop reads CASKAGGFGYTF. The CDR3 DNA is TGTGCCAGCAAGGCAGGGGGCTTTGGCTACACCTTC.

This rearrangement joins TRBV28 to TRBJ2-3; no reliable D call. Looked up from germline, CDR1 is MDHEN and CDR2 is SYDVKM. CDR3 size: 14 residues. V lost 9 bases to trimming and J lost 2 bases, with 15 bases between them. This chain's CDR3 is CASSWSGSTDTQYF. The CDR3 region has the DNA TGTGCCAGTTCATGGAGTGGATCCACAGATACGCAGTATTTT.

V is TRBV7-3 and J is TRBJ2-2; no clear D gene. Germline V gene sequence: CDR1 SGHTA, CDR2 FQGTGA. There are 14 residues in the CDR3. V dropped 1 base and J dropped 4 bases, with 7 bases sitting between them. The CDR3 region is CASSLSPLTGELFF. CDR3 nucleotides: TGTGCCAGCAGCTTAAGCCCCCTCACCGGGGAGCTGTTTTTT.

This rearrangement joins TRBV7-6 to TRBJ1-1; D uncertain. CDR1 is SGHVS and CDR2 is FNYEAQ in the germline V gene. Trimming shortened V by 1 base and J by 1 base, and 7 bases separated the two germline ends. The CDR3 is 14 residues long. The CDR3 region has the DNA TGTGCCAGCAGCTTAGATTGGGAGAACACTGAAGCTTTCTTT. Translating it yields CASSLDWENTEAFF.

CDR3 nucleotide sequence: TGTGCCAGTAGTCTTCCTGGGCATCAGCCCCAGCATTTT. This translates into CASSLPGHQPQHF. V usage is TRBV19 and J usage is TRBJ1-5; the D is unclear. CDR3 size: 13 residues. The germline V and J ends were trimmed by 5 bases and 5 bases, with 10 bases remaining between them. Germline CDR1 LNHDA, CDR2 SQIVND (reference sequence).

This sequence joins TRBV5-1 and TRBJ2-1, with TRBD1 matching over 10 bases. CDR1 is SGHRS and CDR2 is YFSETQ in the germline V gene. V dropped 4 bases and J dropped 5; count of bases not matched to a gene: 3. The CDR3 totals 14 residues. Here the CDR3 reads CASSKGTGDNEQFF. The CDR3 nucleotides are TGCGCCAGCAGCAAGGGGACAGGGGACAATGAGCAGTTCTTC.

The table lists this clonotype with a few counts. The chain uses TRBV11-2 and TRBJ2-2; D may match TRBD1 or TRBD2 (5 bases each). Trimming shortened V by 0 bases and J by 7 bases, and 15 bases separated the two germline ends. CDR1 and CDR2 (germline): SGHAT, FQNNGV. The CDR3 has 16 amino acids. The chain's CDR3 is CASSLDPGTYGGELFF. The CDR3 coding sequence is TGTGCCAGCAGCTTAGATCCAGGGACCTATGGCGGGGAGCTGTTTTTT.

This clonotype was observed a few times. V and J are TRBV4-2 and TRBJ1-6; 8 nucleotides align to TRBD1. Germline CDR1 and CDR2: LGHNA and YNFKEQ. The CDR3 runs to 15 residues. The ends lost 3 bases at V and 4 bases at J; junction bases unmatched: 2. CDR3 region: CASSQNRGYNSPLHF. In DNA, the CDR3 is TGTGCCAGCAGCCAGAACAGGGGGTATAATTCACCCCTCCACTTT.

This rearrangement joins TRBV9 to TRBJ2-3; D possibly uses TRBD1 or TRBD2 (5 bases each). Germline-derived CDR1 and CDR2 are SGDLS and YYNGEE. The CDR3 has 15 amino acids. Trimming shortened V by 6 bases and J by 2 bases, and 16 bases separated the two germline ends. CDR3 loop: CASTRRGEYTDTQYF. As DNA, the CDR3 is TGTGCCAGCACCCGTCGGGGCGAATACACAGATACGCAGTATTTT.

The chain couples TRBV28 to TRBJ1-2, with D maybe TRBD1 (6 bases). Germline-derived CDR1 and CDR2 are MDHEN and SYDVKM. CDR3 length equals 12 residues. V dropped 6 bases and J dropped 8 bases, with 13 bases sitting between them. The CDR3 here is CASRMLDSGYTF. CDR3 nucleotides: TGTGCCAGCAGGATGCTGGACAGCGGCTACACCTTC.

The chain recombines TRBV27 with TRBJ1-5, with TRBD1 matching 8 bases. The ends lost 5 bases at V and 10 bases at J; junction bases unmatched: 16. CDR3 length equals 16 residues. Germline loops: CDR1 MNHEY, CDR2 SMNVEV (reference sequence). The CDR3 loop is CASSTRQGSGGHPQHF. The DNA of the CDR3 is TGTGCCAGCAGTACGAGACAGGGGTCCGGCGGCCATCCCCAGCATTTT.

This clonotype was counted between two and nine times. The rearrangement joins TRBV11-3 to TRBJ1-1, with D possibly being TRBD1 (6 bases). Trimming shortened V by 2 bases and J by 10 bases, and 14 bases separated the two germline ends. The CDR3 extends over 13 amino acids. From germline, CDR1 is SGHNT and CDR2 YENEEA. Here the CDR3 reads CASSLLNQGRAFF. The DNA of the CDR3 is TGTGCCAGCAGCTTATTAAATCAGGGGAGAGCTTTCTTT.

The chain has TRBV20-1 and TRBJ1-1; D perhaps matches TRBD1 (5 bases). The V end was cut by 3 bases, the J end by 6 bases, with 17 bases between. Germline CDR1 reads DFQATT; CDR2 reads SNEGSKA (reference sequence). The CDR3 loop spans 14 amino acids. CDR3 amino acids: CSASGSQGNSEAFF. Here the CDR3 DNA reads TGCAGTGCTAGTGGGTCGCAGGGAAACTCTGAAGCTTTCTTT.

This clonotype was counted only a few times. The chain links TRBV6-1 to TRBJ2-7; TRBD1 matches 7 bases. Germline V gives CDR1 MNHNS, CDR2 SASEGT. The J segment lost 3 bases and the V segment lost 5 bases, leaving 10 bases of the junction unmatched. This CDR3 contains 15 residues. The CDR3 DNA sequence: TGTGCCAGCAGTTGGATCCGGGACAGCATCTACGAGCAGTACTTC. Amino acids: CASSWIRDSIYEQYF.

The V gene is TRBV20-1, the J gene TRBJ2-3; D gene uncertain. With 5 bases removed from V and 4 bases from J, the gap between germline ends came to 16 bases. Per the germline V gene, CDR1 is DFQATT and CDR2 is SNEGSKA (reference sequence). CDR3 length equals 14 residues. CDR3 in DNA: TGCAGTGCTCAACCTAATTGGTTCGCAGATACGCAGTATTTT. Residues: CSAQPNWFADTQYF.

Ten or more counts support this clonotype. The V call is TRBV7-2, the J call TRBJ1-5, with TRBD1 identical over 7 bases. The CDR3 consists of 16 residues. CDR1 SGHTA and CDR2 FQGNSA come from the germline V gene. V shed 3 bases and J 4 bases; nucleotides not matched to a gene: 9. CDR3 amino acids: CASSLSQGVRNQPQHF. The CDR3 DNA reads as TGTGCCAGCAGCTTGTCCCAGGGGGTCCGAAATCAGCCCCAGCATTTT.

The chain combines TRBV7-9 with TRBJ2-1; D tentatively fits TRBD1 or TRBD2 (6 bases each). CDR1 and CDR2 (germline): SEHNR, FQNEAQ (reference sequence). V was cut by 1 base and J by 4 bases, with 11 bases left in between. The CDR3 length is 15 residues. The CDR3 bases are TGTGCCAGCAGCTTAGAAGGGGGGCAGTACAATGAGCAGTTCTTC. This codes for CASSLEGGQYNEQFF.

V usage is TRBV19 and J usage is TRBJ1-5; D is uncertain. From germline, CDR1 is LNHDA and CDR2 SQIVND (reference sequence). There are 15 residues in the CDR3. With 3 bases removed from V and 2 bases from J, the gap between germline ends came to 11 bases. CDR3 sequence reads: CASSILDGGNQPQHF. The CDR3, as DNA: TGTGCCAGTAGTATCCTAGACGGCGGCAATCAGCCCCAGCATTTT.

J is TRBJ1-5 and V is TRBV6-6; D is undetermined. The V and J ends lost 7 bases and 6 bases respectively, with 10 bases between them. The CDR3 extends over 12 amino acids. Looked up from germline, CDR1 is MNHNY and CDR2 is SVGAGI (reference sequence). The CDR3 reads CASTVASQPQHF. The CDR3 region has the DNA TGTGCCAGCACTGTGGCAAGTCAGCCCCAGCATTTT.